This T cell receptor (beta chain) came from a study of STAT3 mutations in large granular lymphocyte leukemia. As to this clone: What it recognizes is unknown.

Using immunoSEQ multiplex PCR, the repertoire was profiled, and TCRdb retains in-frame clones only, with some absent. The table records some 30,000 clones, 70% to 90% of them present only once. Germline CDR1 is SGHRS and CDR2 is YFSETQ. Trimming took 0 bases from V and 2 from J, leaving 7 bases between them. This CDR3 has 14 amino acids. Findings of the study overall: Every T-LGLL patient had at least one immunodominant TCRbeta clonotype.

The sequenced sample was peripheral blood mononuclear cells. This chain uses TRBV5-1 with TRBJ2-3, with D perhaps TRBD2 (5 bases). The receptor's source is a man aged 60-69 years with T-cell large granular lymphocyte leukemia. Some clones in this sample may be carry-over from other donors' samples. The CDR3: CASSLAGNTDTQYF. CDR3 DNA: TGCGCCAGCAGCTTGGCGGGGAACACAGATACGCAGTATTTT.